What follows are 11 T cell receptor beta chains derived from one specimen sequenced in a study of blood T cell repertoires in COVID-19. Libraries were prepared by immunoSEQ multiplex PCR; TCRdb keeps only in-frame clonotypes and omits some of them. The data hold some 250,000 clones, with roughly 80% observed a single time. The sequenced sample consisted of peripheral blood. These receptors were collected from a woman under 30 with acute or convalescent COVID-19.

The V and J genes are TRBV10-3 and TRBJ2-1; 15 bases align to TRBD2. V lost 6 bases to trimming and J lost 9 bases; unmatched junction nucleotides: 12. Germline loops: CDR1 ENHRY, CDR2 SYGVKD. The CDR3 runs 17 residues. The CDR3 sequence: CAISHILPGLAGGEQFF. CDR3 nucleotides: TGTGCCATCAGCCACATACTACCGGGACTAGCGGGAGGTGAGCAGTTCTTC.

The chain links TRBV7-9 to TRBJ1-1; the D is unclear. Germline lookup yields CDR1 SEHNR and CDR2 FQNEAQ (reference sequence). The CDR3 is 11 amino acids. V was cut by 7 bases and J by 11 bases, with 14 bases left in between. The CDR3: CASTETVGAFF. The DNA of the CDR3 is TGTGCCAGCACGGAGACGGTGGGCGCTTTCTTT.

This chain uses TRBV10-3 with TRBJ2-1; 11 bases align to TRBD2. Trimming removed 4 bases from V and 5 bases from J; junction bases left unmatched: 7. Germline V gene sequence: CDR1 ENHRY, CDR2 SYGVKD. CDR3 length: 16 residues. The DNA of the CDR3 is TGTGCCATCAGTGGGTGGGGGACTAGCGGCAACAATGAGCAGTTCTTC. As protein: CAISGWGTSGNNEQFF.

In DNA form, the CDR3 reads TGCGCCAGCAGTGACCGAGGTAGCTTCTCCCTCGAGCAGTACTTC. This gives the protein CASSDRGSFSLEQYF. The chain combines TRBV10-2 with TRBJ2-7; D gene unclear. Germline V gives CDR1 WSHSY, CDR2 SAAADI. The V end was cut by 3 bases, the J end by 6 bases, with 18 bases between. The CDR3 runs to 15 residues.

The genes are TRBV29-1 and TRBJ2-6; 9 positions agree with TRBD1. With V trimmed by 4 bases and J by 4 bases, 2 bases remained unmatched. This CDR3 contains 14 residues. Germline V gives CDR1 SQVTM, CDR2 ANQGSEA. DNA for the CDR3: TGCAGCGTTGGGACAGGGGTCGGGGCCAACGTCCTGACTTTC. It is translated as CSVGTGVGANVLTF.

This rearrangement joins TRBV19 to TRBJ1-1; no clear D gene. The CDR3 sequence is 14 residues long. Per germline, CDR1 LNHDA and CDR2 SQIVND (reference sequence). The V end was cut by 10 bases, the J end by 8 bases, with 23 bases between. The CDR3 region is CATNRAGMSTEAFF. The DNA for the CDR3 is TGTGCCACCAACCGGGCCGGGATGAGCACCGAAGCTTTCTTT.

This chain joins TRBV10-3 and TRBJ1-5, with TRBD1 identical over 7 bases. CDR3 length: 15 amino acids. Trimming took 4 bases from V and 3 from J; bases not matched to a gene: 6. CDR1 and CDR2 (germline): ENHRY, SYGVKD. The CDR3 DNA is TGTGCCATCAGTGTTGGCGGACAGGACAATCAGCCCCAGCATTTT. Translation gives CAISVGGQDNQPQHF.

The chain combines TRBV19 with TRBJ2-7; the match to TRBD1 covers 9 bases. V was pared by 5 bases and J by 5 bases, with 4 bases of the junction left unmatched. The CDR3 loop spans 13 amino acids. Per germline, CDR1 LNHDA and CDR2 SQIVND (reference sequence). This chain's CDR3 is CASSRGQGHEQYF. DNA for the CDR3: TGTGCCAGTAGTCGGGGACAGGGCCACGAGCAGTACTTC.

A single count supports this clone. The chain carries TRBV2 and TRBJ2-1, with D possibly being TRBD2 (6 bases). V was cut by 5 bases and J by 7 bases, with 9 bases left in between. The CDR3 is made up of 12 amino acids. Germline values: CDR1 SNHLY, CDR2 FYNNEI. The chain's CDR3 is CASSLLANEQFF. As DNA, the CDR3 is TGTGCCAGCAGTCTCCTAGCGAATGAGCAGTTCTTC.

V and J are TRBV9 and TRBJ2-5, with D tentatively TRBD1 (5 bases). Trimming took off 3 bases at V and 5 bases at J, with 17 bases between the two ends. CDR1 is SGDLS and CDR2 is YYNGEE in the germline V gene. This CDR3 comprises 15 residues. The DNA of the CDR3 is TGTGCCAGCAGCGGGGGCCAGGACAAGTGGGAGACCCAGTACTTC. Its protein is CASSGGQDKWETQYF.

The rearrangement joins TRBV10-3 to TRBJ1-2, with D possibly being TRBD1 (6 bases). The CDR3 is 14 residues long. The V gene lost 8 bases and the J gene lost 7 bases, with 20 bases spanning the gap. Germline lookup yields CDR1 ENHRY and CDR2 SYGVKD. CDR3 region: CAIGKQQGMGGYTF. The DNA of the CDR3 is TGTGCCATCGGTAAACAACAGGGAATGGGTGGCTACACCTTC.